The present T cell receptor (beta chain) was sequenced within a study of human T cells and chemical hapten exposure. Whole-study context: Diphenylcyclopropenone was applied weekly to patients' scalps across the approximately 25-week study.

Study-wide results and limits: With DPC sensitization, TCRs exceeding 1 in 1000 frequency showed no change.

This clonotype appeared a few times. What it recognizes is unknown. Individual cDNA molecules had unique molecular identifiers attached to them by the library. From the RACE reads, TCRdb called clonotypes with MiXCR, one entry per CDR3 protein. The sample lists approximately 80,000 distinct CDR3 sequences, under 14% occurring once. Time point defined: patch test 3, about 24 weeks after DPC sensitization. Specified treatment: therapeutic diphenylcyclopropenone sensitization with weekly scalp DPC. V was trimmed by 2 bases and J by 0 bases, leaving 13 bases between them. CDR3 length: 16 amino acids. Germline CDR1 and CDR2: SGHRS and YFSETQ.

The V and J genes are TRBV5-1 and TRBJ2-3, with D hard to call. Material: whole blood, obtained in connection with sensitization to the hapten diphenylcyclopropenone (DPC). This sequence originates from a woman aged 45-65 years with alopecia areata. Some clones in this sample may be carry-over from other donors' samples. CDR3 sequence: CASSFSGSSSTDTQYF. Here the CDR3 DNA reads TGCGCCAGCAGCTTTTCAGGCAGCTCTAGCACAGATACGCAGTATTTT.